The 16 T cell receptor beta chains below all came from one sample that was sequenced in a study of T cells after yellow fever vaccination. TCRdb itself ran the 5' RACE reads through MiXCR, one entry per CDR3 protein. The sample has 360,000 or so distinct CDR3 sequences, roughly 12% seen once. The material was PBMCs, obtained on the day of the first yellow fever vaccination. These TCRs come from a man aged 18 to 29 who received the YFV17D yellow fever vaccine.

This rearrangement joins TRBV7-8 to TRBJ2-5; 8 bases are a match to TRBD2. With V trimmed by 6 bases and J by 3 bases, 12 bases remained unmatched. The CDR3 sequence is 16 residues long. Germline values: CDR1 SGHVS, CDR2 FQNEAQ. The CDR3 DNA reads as TGTGCCAGCAGTCAAATGGGTCTAGCGGGCAAAGAGACCCAGTACTTC. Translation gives CASSQMGLAGKETQYF.

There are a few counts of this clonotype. The CDR3 coding sequence is TGTGCCAGCAGTTTAAGCACAGGCGAGCAGTACGTC. The encoded protein is CASSLSTGEQYV. The rearrangement uses TRBV28 and TRBJ2-7; D is perhaps TRBD1 (5 bases). This CDR3 contains 12 residues. Trimming took 2 bases from V and 6 from J, leaving 8 bases between them. Looked up from germline, CDR1 is MDHEN and CDR2 is SYDVKM.

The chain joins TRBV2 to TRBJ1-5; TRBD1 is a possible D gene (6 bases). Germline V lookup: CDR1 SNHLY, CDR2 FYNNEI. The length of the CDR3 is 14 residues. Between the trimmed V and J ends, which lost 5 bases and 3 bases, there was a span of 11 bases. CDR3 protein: CASSSYRVNQPQHF. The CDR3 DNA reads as TGTGCCAGCAGTTCTTACAGGGTCAATCAGCCCCAGCATTTT.

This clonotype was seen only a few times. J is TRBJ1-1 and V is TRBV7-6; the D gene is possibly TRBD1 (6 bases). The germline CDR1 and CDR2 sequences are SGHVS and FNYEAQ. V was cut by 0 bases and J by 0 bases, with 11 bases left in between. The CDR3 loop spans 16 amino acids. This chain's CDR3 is CASSLATGHLNTEAFF. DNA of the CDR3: TGTGCCAGCAGCTTAGCGACAGGACATCTGAACACTGAAGCTTTCTTT.

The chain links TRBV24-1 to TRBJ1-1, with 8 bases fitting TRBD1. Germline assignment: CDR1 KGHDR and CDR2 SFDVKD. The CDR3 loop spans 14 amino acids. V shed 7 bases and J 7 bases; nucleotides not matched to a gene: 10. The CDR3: CATRHRGGRVEAFF. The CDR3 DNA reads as TGTGCCACCAGACACAGGGGGGGTAGAGTTGAAGCTTTCTTT.

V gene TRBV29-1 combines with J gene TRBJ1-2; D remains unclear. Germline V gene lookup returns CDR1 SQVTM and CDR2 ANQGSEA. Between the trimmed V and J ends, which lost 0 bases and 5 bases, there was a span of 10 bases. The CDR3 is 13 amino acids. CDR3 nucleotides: TGCAGCGTTGAAGATCGGAGGCCGTATGGCTACACCTTC. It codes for CSVEDRRPYGYTF. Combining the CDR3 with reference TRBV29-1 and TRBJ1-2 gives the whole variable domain SAVISQKPSRDICQRGTSLTIQCQVDSQVTMMFWYRQQPGQSLTLIATANQGSEATYESGFVIDKFPISRPNLTFSTLTVSNMSPEDSSIYLCSVEDRRPYGYTFGSGTRLTVV.

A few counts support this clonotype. The CDR3 loop reads CASSSYTQFNYGYTF. As DNA, the CDR3 is TGTGCCAGCAGCTCTTATACTCAATTTAACTATGGCTACACCTTC. The J gene is TRBJ1-2, the V gene TRBV5-4; the D is unclear. Germline CDR1 SGHNT, CDR2 YYREEE (reference sequence). Between the trimmed V and J ends, which lost 3 bases and 1 base, there was a span of 13 bases. This CDR3 is built from 15 residues. The full variable domain, its missing parts supplied by reference TRBV5-4 and TRBJ1-2, is ETGVTQSPTHLIKTRGQQVTLRCSSQSGHNTVSWYQQALGQGPQFIFQYYREEENGRGNFPPRFSGLQFPNYSSELNVNALELDDSALYLCASSSYTQFNYGYTFGSGTRLTVV.

The CDR3 protein is CARGVGEKLFF. The CDR3 DNA is TGTGCCAGAGGAGTAGGAGAAAAACTGTTTTTT. The gene calls are TRBV27 and TRBJ1-4; D gene unclear. V dropped 9 bases and J dropped 8 bases, with 10 bases sitting between them. The CDR3 loop spans 11 amino acids. CDR1 is MNHEY, CDR2 SMNVEV, per germline (reference sequence). The full variable domain, in which reference TRBV27 and TRBJ1-4 provide the parts outside the CDR3, is EAQVTQNPRYLITVTGKKLTVTCSQNMNHEYMSWYRQDPGLGLRQIYYSMNVEVTDKGDVPEGYKVSRKEKRNFPLILESPSPNQTSLYFCARGVGEKLFFGSGTQLSVL.

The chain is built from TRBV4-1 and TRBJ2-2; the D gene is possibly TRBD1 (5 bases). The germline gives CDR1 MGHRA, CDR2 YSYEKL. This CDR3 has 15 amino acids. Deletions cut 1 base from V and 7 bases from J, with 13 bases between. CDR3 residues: CASSQAIGHVGELFF. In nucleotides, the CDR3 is TGCGCCAGCAGCCAAGCTATAGGACATGTCGGGGAGCTGTTTTTT.

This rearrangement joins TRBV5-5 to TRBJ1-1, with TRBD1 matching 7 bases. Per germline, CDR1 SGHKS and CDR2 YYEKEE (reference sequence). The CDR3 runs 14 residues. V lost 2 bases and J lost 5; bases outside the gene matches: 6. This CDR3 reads CASSLGTVRTEAFF. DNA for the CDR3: TGTGCCAGCAGCTTAGGGACAGTCCGGACTGAAGCTTTCTTT.

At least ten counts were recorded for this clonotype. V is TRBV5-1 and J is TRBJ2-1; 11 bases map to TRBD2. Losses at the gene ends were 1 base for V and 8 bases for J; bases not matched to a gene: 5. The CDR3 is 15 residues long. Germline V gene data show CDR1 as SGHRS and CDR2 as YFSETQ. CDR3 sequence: CASSLTPGLADEQFF. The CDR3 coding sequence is TGCGCCAGCAGCTTGACACCGGGACTAGCGGATGAGCAGTTCTTC.

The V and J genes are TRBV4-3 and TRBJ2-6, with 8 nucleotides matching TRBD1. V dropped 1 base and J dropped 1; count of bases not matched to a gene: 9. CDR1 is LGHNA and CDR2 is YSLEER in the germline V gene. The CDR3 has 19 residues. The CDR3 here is CASSQGPGGLISGANVLTF. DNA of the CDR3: TGCGCCAGCAGCCAAGGGCCAGGGGGCCTTATTTCTGGGGCCAACGTCCTGACTTTC.

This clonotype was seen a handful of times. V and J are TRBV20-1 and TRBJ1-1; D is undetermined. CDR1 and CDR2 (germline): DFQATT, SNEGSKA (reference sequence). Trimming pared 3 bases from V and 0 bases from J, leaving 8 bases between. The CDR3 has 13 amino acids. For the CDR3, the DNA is TGCAGTGCTAGTGGGAGTTTGAACACTGAAGCTTTCTTT. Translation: CSASGSLNTEAFF.

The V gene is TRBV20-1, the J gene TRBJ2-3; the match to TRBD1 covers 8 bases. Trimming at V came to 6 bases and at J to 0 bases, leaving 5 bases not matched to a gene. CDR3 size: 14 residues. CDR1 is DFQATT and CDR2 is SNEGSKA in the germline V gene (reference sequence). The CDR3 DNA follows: TGCAGTGCCGGGACAGGCGTGAGCACAGATACGCAGTATTTT. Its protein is CSAGTGVSTDTQYF.

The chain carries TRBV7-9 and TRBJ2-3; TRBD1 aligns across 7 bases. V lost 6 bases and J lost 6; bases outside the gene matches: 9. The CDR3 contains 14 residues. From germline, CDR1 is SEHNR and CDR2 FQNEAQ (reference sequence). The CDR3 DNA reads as TGTGCCAGCAGTCCCAGACAGGGTGGCGATACGCAGTATTTT. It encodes CASSPRQGGDTQYF.

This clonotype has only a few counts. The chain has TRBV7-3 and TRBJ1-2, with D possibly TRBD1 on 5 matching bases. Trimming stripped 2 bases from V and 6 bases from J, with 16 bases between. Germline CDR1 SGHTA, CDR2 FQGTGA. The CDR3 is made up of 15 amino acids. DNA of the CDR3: TGTGCCAGCAGCTTAGGTGCAGGGATAGGGCATGGCTACACCTTC. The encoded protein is CASSLGAGIGHGYTF.